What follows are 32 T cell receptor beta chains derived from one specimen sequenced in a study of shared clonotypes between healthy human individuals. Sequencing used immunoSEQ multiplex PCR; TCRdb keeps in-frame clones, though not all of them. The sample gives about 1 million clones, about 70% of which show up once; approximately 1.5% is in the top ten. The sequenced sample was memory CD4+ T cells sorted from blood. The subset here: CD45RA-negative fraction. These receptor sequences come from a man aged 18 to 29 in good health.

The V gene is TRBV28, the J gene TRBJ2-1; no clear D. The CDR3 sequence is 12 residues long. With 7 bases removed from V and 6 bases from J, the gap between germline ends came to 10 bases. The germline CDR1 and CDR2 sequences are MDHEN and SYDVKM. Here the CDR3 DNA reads TGTGCCAGCATGGGGTCATTCAATGAGCAGTTCTTC. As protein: CASMGSFNEQFF. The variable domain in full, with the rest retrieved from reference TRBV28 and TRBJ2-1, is DVKVTQSSRYLVKRTGEKVFLECVQDMDHENMFWYRQDPGLGLRLIYFSYDVKMKEKGDIPEGYSVSREKKERFSLILESASTNQTSMYLCASMGSFNEQFFGPGTRLTVL.

This chain's CDR3 is CASEEDRSSYNEQFF. In DNA form, the CDR3 reads TGTGCCAGCGAAGAGGACAGGAGCTCCTACAATGAGCAGTTCTTC. The V call is TRBV2, the J call TRBJ2-1; 7 bases fit TRBD1. This CDR3 spans 15 amino acids. Trimming removed 8 bases from V and 0 bases from J; junction bases left unmatched: 7. In germline, CDR1 is SNHLY, CDR2 FYNNEI. Drawing the rest from reference TRBV2 and TRBJ2-1, the complete variable domain is EPEVTQTPSHQVTQMGQEVILRCVPISNHLYFYWYRQILGQKVEFLVSFYNNEISEKSEIFDDQFSVERPDGSNFTLKIRSTKLEDSAMYFCASEEDRSSYNEQFFGPGTRLTVL.

CDR3 loop: CASSQGVSAYEQYF. In nucleotides, the CDR3 is TGTGCCAGCAGCCAAGGGGTCAGTGCCTACGAGCAGTACTTC. The chain is built from TRBV4-2 and TRBJ2-7; D is unclear. V lost 1 base and J lost 2, with 9 bases in between. Per germline, CDR1 LGHNA and CDR2 YNFKEQ. The CDR3 totals 14 residues.

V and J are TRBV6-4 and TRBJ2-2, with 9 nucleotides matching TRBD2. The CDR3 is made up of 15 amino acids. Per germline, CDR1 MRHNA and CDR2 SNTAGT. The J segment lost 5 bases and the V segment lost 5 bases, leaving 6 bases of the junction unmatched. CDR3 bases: TGTGCCAGCAGTCGGGATACTAGCGGGACCGGGGAGCTGTTTTTT. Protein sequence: CASSRDTSGTGELFF.

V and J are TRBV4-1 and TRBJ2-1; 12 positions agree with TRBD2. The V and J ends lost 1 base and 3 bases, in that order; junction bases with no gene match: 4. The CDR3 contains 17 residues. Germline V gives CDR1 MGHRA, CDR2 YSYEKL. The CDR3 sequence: CASSQAGLAGFYNEQFF. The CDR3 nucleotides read TGCGCCAGCAGCCAAGCGGGACTAGCGGGTTTCTACAATGAGCAGTTCTTC.

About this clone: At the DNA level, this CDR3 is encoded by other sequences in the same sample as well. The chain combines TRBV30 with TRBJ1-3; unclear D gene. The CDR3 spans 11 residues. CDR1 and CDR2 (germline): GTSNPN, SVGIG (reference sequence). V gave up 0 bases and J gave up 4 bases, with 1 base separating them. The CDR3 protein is CAWSVGNTIYF. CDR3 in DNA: TGTGCCTGGAGTGTAGGAAACACCATATATTTT.

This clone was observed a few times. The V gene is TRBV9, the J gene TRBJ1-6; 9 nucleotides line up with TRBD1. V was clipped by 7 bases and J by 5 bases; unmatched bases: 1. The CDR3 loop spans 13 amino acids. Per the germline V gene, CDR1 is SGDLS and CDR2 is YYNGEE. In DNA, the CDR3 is TGTGCCAGCGGGGACAGGGATAATTCACCCCTCCACTTT. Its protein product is CASGDRDNSPLHF.

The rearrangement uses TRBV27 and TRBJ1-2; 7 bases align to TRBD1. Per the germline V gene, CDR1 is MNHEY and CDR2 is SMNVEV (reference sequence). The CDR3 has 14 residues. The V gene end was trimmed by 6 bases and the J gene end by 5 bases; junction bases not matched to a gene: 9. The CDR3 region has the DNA TGTGCCAGCAGAGGGGGAGGGGGCATATATGGCTACACCTTC. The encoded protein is CASRGGGGIYGYTF.

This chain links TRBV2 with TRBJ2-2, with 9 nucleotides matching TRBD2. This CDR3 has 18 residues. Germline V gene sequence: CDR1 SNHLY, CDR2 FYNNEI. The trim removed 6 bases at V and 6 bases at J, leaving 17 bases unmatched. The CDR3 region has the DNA TGTGCCAGCAGCCAAAGAAGGCTAGCGGGGCTTGGCGCCGGGGAGCTGTTTTTT. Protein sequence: CASSQRRLAGLGAGELFF.

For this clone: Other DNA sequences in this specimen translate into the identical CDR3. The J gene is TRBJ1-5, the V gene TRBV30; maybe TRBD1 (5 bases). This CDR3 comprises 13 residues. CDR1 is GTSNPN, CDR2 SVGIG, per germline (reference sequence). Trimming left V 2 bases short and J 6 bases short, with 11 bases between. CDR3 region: CAWSSQGAQPQHF. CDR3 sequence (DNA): TGTGCCTGGAGTAGTCAGGGAGCTCAGCCCCAGCATTTT.

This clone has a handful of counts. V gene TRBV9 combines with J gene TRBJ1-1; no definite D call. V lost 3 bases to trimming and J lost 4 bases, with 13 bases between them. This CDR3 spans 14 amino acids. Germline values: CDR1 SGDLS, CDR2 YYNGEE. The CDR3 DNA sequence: TGTGCCAGCAGCGGAGCAGCGCGGGGCACTGAAGCTTTCTTT. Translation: CASSGAARGTEAFF.

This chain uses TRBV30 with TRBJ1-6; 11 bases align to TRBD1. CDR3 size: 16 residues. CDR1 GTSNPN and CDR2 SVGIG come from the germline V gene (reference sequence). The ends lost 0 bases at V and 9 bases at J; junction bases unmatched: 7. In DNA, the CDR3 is TGTGCCTGGAGTGTTAAAGCCGGACAGGGGGCTTCACCCCTCCACTTT. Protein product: CAWSVKAGQGASPLHF. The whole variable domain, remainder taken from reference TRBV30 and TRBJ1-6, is SQTIHQWPATLVQPVGSPLSLECTVEGTSNPNLYWYRQAAGRGLQLLFYSVGIGQISSEVPQNLSASRPQDRQFILSSKKLLLSDSGFYLCAWSVKAGQGASPLHFGNGTRLTVT.

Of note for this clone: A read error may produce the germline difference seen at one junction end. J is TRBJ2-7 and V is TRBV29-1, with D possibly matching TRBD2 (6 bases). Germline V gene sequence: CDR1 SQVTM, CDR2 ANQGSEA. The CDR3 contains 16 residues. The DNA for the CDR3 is TGCAGCGTTGATTTGGCCCCGATGGGGGGATCCTCCGAGCAGTACTTC. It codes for CSVDLAPMGGSSEQYF.

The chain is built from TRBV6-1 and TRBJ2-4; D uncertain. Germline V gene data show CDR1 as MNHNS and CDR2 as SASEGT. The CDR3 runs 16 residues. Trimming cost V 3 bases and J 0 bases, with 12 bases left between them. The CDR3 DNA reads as TGTGCCAGCAGTGACATTACGGTTCTAGCCAAAAACATTCAGTACTTC. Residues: CASSDITVLAKNIQYF.

The CDR3 DNA reads as TGTGCCCAGGGACTAGACTATGAGCAGTTCTTC. Protein product: CAQGLDYEQFF. The chain recombines TRBV30 with TRBJ2-1; 8 bases align to TRBD2. Germline V CDR1 and CDR2: GTSNPN, SVGIG (reference sequence). Trimming removed 8 bases from V and 8 bases from J; junction bases left unmatched: 5. The CDR3 is 11 amino acids.

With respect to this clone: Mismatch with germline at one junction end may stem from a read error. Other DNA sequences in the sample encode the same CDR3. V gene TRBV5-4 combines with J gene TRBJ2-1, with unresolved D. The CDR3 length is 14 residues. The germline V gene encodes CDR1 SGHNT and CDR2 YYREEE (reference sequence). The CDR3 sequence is CASSLTTSYNEQFF. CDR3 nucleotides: TGTGCTAGCAGTTTGACGACTTCCTACAATGAGCAGTTCTTC.

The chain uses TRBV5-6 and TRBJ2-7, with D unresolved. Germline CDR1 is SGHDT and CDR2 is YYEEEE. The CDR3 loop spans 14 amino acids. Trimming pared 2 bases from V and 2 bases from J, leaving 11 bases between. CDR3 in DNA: TGTGCCAGCAGCTTCGACCGTTCCCCCTACGAGCAGTACTTC. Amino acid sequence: CASSFDRSPYEQYF.

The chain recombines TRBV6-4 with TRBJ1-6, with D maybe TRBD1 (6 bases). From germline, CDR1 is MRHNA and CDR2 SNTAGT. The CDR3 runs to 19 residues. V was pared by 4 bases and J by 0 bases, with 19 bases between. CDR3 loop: CASSVSPPGASSYNSPLHF. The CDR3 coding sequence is TGTGCCAGCAGTGTATCCCCTCCAGGGGCAAGCTCCTATAATTCACCCCTCCACTTT.

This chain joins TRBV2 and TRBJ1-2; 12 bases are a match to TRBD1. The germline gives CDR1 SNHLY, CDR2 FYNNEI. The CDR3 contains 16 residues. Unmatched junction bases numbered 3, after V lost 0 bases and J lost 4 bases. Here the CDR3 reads CASSEAGTGGSYGYTF. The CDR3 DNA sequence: TGTGCCAGCAGTGAAGCGGGGACAGGGGGCAGCTATGGCTACACCTTC.

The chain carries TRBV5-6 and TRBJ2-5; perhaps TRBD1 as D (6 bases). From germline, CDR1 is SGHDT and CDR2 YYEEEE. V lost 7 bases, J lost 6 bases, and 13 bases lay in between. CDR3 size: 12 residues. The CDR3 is CASEGVTKTQYF. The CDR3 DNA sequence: TGTGCCAGCGAGGGGGTCACGAAGACCCAGTACTTC. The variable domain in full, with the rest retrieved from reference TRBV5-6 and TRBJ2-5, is DAGVTQSPTHLIKTRGQQVTLRCSPKSGHDTVSWYQQALGQGPQFIFQYYEEEERQRGNFPDRFSGHQFPNYSSELNVNALLLGDSALYLCASEGVTKTQYFGPGTRLLVL.

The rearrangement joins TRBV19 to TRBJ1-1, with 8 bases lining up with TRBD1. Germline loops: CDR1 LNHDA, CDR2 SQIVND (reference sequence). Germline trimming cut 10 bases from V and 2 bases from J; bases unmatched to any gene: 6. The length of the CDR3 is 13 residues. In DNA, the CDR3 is TGTGCCACTACGACAGGGGTTAACACTGAAGCTTTCTTT. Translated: CATTTGVNTEAFF. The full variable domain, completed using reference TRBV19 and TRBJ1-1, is DGGITQSPKYLFRKEGQNVTLSCEQNLNHDAMYWYRQDPGQGLRLIYYSQIVNDFQKGDIAEGYSVSREKKESFPLTVTSAQKNPTAFYLCATTTGVNTEAFFGQGTRLTVV.

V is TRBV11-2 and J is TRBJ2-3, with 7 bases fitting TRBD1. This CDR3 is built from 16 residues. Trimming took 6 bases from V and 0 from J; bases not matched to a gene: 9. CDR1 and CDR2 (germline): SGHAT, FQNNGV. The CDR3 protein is CASRRGPVTSTDTQYF. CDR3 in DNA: TGTGCCAGCAGGAGGGGGCCGGTTACGAGCACAGATACGCAGTATTTT.

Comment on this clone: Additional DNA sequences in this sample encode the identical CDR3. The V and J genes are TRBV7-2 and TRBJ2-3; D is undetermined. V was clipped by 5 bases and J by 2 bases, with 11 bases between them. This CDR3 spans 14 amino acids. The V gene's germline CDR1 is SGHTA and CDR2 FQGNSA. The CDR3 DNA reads TGTGCCAGCAGCCCCCCCACCAACACAGATACGCAGTATTTT. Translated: CASSPPTNTDTQYF. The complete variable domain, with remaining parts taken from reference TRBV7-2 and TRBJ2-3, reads GAGVSQSPSNKVTEKGKDVELRCDPISGHTALYWYRQSLGQGLEFLIYFQGNSAPDKSGLPSDRFSAERTGGSVSTLTIQRTQQEDSAVYLCASSPPTNTDTQYFGPGTRLTVL.

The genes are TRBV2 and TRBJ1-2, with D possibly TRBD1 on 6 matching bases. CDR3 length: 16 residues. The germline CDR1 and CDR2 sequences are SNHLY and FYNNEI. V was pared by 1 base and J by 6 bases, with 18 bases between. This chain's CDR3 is CASSEVLAEWGHGYTF. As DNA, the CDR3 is TGTGCCAGCAGTGAAGTTTTGGCAGAATGGGGGCATGGCTACACCTTC.

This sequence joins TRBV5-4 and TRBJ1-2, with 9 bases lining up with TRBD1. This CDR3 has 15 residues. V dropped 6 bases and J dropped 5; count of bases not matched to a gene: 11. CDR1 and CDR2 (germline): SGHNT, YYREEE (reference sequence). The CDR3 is CASTPGDRVPYGYTF. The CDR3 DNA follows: TGTGCCAGCACCCCGGGGGACAGGGTTCCTTATGGCTACACCTTC.

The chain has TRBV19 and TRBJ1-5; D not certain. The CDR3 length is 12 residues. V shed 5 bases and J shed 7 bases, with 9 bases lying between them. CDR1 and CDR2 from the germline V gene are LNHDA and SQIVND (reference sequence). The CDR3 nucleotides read TGTGCCAGTAGTTCCCCTTTCCAGCCCCAGCATTTT. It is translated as CASSSPFQPQHF.

The CDR3 reads CASSLRSTAGNEKLFF. CDR3 bases: TGTGCCAGCAGCTTAAGGTCGACAGCCGGAAATGAAAAACTGTTTTTT. The chain has TRBV7-2 and TRBJ1-4, with D perhaps matching TRBD1 (5 bases). Trimming took off 2 bases at V and 5 bases at J, with 15 bases between the two ends. Germline V lookup: CDR1 SGHTA, CDR2 FQGNSA. The CDR3 totals 16 residues.

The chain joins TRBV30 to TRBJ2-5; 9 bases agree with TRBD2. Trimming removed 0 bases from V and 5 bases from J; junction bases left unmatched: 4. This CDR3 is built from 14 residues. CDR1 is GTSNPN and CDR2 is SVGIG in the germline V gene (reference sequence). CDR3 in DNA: TGTGCCTGGAGTGTGGCGGGAGGGCCGGAGACCCAGTACTTC. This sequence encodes CAWSVAGGPETQYF.

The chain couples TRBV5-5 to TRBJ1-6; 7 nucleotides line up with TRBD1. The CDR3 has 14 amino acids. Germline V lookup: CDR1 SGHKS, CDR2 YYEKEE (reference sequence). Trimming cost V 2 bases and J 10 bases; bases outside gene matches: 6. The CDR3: CASSFGTEVSPLHF. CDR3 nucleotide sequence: TGTGCCAGCAGCTTTGGGACAGAAGTATCACCCCTCCACTTT. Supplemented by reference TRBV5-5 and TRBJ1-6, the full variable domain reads DAGVTQSPTHLIKTRGQQVTLRCSPISGHKSVSWYQQVLGQGPQFIFQYYEKEERGRGNFPDRFSARQFPNYSSELNVNALLLGDSALYLCASSFGTEVSPLHFGNGTRLTVT.

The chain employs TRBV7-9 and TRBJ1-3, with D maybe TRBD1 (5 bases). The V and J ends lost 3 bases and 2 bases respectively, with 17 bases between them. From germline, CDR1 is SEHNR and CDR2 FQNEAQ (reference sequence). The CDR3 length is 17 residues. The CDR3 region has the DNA TGTGCCAGCAGCTTCCAAGGGGACTCCAAAGCTGGAAACACCATATATTTT. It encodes CASSFQGDSKAGNTIYF.

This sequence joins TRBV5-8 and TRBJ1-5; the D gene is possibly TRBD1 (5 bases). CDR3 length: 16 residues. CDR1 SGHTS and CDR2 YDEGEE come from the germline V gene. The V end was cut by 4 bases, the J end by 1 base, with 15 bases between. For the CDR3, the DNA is TGTGCCAGCAGCCTCAGGGAATGGGGGAGCAATCAGCCCCAGCATTTT. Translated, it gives CASSLREWGSNQPQHF.

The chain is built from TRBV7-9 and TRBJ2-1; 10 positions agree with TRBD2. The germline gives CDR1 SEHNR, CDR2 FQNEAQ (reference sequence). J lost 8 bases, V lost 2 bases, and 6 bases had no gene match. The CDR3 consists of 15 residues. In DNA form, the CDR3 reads TGTGCCAGCAGCTTAAGGGCTAGCGGGAGCTATGAGCAGTTCTTC. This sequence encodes CASSLRASGSYEQFF.